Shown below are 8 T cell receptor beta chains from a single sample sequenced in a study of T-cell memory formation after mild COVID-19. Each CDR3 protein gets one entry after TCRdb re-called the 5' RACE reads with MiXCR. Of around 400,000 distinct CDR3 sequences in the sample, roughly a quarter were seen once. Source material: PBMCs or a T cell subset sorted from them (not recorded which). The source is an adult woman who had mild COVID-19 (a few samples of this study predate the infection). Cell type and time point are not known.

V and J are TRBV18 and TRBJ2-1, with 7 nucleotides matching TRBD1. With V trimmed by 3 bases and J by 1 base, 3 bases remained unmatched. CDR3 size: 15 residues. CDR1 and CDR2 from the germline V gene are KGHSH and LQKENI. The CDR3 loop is CASSPTGRSYNEQFF. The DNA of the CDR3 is TGTGCCAGCTCACCGACAGGGAGATCCTACAATGAGCAGTTCTTC.

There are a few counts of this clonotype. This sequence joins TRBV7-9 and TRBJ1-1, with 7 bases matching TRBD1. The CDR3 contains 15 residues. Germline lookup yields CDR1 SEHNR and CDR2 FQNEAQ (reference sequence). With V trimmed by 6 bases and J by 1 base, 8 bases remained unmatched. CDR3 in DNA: TGTGCCAGCAGTCCTAGGGGGCCGCCGAACACTGAAGCTTTCTTT. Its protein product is CASSPRGPPNTEAFF.

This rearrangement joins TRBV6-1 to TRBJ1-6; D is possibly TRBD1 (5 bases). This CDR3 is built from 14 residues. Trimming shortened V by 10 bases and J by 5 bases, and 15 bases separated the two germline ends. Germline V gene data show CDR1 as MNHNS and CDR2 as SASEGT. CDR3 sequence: CAIWGGLDNSPLHF. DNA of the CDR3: TGTGCCATCTGGGGGGGGTTGGATAATTCACCCCTCCACTTT.

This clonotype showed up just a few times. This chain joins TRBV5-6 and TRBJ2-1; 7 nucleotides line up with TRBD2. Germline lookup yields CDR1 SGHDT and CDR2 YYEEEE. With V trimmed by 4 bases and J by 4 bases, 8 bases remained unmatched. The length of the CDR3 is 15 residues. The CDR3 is CASSQTSAGYNEQFF. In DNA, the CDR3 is TGTGCCAGCAGCCAAACTAGCGCGGGGTACAATGAGCAGTTCTTC.

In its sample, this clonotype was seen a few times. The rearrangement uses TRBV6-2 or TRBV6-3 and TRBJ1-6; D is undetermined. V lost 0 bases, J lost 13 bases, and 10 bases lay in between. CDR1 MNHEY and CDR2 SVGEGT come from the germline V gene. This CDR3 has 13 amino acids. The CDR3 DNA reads TGTGCCAGCAGTTACTCGTACGACGCGCCCCTCCACTTT. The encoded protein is CASSYSYDAPLHF.

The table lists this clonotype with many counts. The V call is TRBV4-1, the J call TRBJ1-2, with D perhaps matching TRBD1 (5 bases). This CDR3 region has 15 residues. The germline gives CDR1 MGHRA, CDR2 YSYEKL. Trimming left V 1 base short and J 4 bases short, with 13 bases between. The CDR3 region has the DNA TGCGCCAGCAGCCAAGCGGTACAGGCACCCTATGGCTACACCTTC. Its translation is CASSQAVQAPYGYTF.

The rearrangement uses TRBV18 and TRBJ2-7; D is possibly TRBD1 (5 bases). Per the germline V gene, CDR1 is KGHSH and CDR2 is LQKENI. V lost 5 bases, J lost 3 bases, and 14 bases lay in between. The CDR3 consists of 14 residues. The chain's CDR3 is CASSSGAQGYEQYF. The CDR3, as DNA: TGTGCCAGCTCATCGGGTGCGCAGGGCTACGAGCAGTACTTC.

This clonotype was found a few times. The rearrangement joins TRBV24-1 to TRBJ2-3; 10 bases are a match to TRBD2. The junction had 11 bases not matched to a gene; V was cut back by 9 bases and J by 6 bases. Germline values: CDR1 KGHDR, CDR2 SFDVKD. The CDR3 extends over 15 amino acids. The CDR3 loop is CATSLAGAGTDTQYF. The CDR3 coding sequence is TGTGCCACCTCGCTAGCGGGAGCAGGGACCGATACGCAGTATTTT.